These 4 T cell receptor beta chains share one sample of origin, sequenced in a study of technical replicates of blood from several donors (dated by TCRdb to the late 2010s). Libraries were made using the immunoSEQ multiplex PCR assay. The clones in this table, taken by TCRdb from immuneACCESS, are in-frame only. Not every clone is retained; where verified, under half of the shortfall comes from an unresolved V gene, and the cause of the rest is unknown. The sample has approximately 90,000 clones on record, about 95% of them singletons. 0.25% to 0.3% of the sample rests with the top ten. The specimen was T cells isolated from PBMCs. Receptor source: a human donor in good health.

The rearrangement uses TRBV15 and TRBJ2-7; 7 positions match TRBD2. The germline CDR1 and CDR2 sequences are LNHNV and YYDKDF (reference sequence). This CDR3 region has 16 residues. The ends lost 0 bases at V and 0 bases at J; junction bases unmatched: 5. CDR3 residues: CATSRDASGSSYEQYF. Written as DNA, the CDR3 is TGTGCCACCAGCAGAGACGCTAGCGGAAGCTCCTACGAGCAGTACTTC. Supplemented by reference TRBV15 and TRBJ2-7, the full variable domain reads DAMVIQNPRYQVTQFGKPVTLSCSQTLNHNVMYWYQQKSSQAPKLLFHYYDKDFNNEADTPDNFQSRRPNTSFCFLDIRSPGLGDTAMYLCATSRDASGSSYEQYFGPGTRLTVT.

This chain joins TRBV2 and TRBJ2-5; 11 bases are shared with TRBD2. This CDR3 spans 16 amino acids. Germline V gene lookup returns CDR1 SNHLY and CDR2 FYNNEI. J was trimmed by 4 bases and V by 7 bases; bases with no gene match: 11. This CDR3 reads CASTPRLAGLRETQYF. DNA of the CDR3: TGTGCCAGCACTCCTCGACTAGCGGGGTTGAGAGAGACCCAGTACTTC.

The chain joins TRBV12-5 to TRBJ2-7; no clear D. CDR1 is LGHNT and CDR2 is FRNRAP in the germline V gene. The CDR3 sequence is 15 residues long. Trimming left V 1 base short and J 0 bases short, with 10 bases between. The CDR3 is CASGLAESSSYEQYF. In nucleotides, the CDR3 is TGTGCTAGTGGTTTGGCCGAATCTAGCTCCTACGAGCAGTACTTC.

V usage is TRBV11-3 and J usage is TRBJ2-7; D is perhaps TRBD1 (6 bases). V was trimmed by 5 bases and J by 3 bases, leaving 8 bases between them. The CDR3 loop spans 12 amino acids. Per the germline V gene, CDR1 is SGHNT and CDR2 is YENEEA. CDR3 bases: TGTGCCAGCAGCCAGGACAGCTACGAGCAGTACTTC. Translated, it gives CASSQDSYEQYF.